The 5 T cell receptor beta chains presented below share a single source sample, sequenced in a study of tumor and adjacent non-tumor tissue in lung cancer. RNA was extracted from bulk tissue without any cell sorting. The library came from three nested PCR rounds adapted from ARM-PCR protocols. Each CDR3 protein gets one entry after TCRdb re-called the multiplex PCR reads with MiXCR. Among about 78,000 distinct CDR3 sequences listed, roughly 80% were seen once. Sequences were obtained from lung tumor tissue. Receptor source: a woman aged 45-65 years with non-small cell lung cancer.

The chain employs TRBV28 and TRBJ2-7; D is possibly TRBD2 (5 bases). Trimming took 5 bases from V and 4 from J, leaving 15 bases between them. The germline V gene has CDR1 MDHEN and CDR2 SYDVKM. This CDR3 is 14 amino acids long. CDR3 nucleotide sequence: TGTGCCAGCAGTATAGTGGGAGAGACATACGAGCAGTACTTC. It codes for CASSIVGETYEQYF.

In regard to this clonotype: The junction departs from germline at one end; a sequencing error may be responsible. The chain links TRBV11-1 to TRBJ2-3, with 7 bases that match TRBD1. Per germline, CDR1 SGHAT and CDR2 FQDESV (reference sequence). The CDR3 has 13 amino acids. CDR3 DNA sequence: TGTGCCAGCATAGGGACAGAGATGGATACGCACTATTTT. Translated: CASIGTEMDTHYF.

This clonotype was seen a few times. One junction end disagrees with the germline gene, perhaps due to a read error. The V gene is TRBV20-1, the J gene TRBJ2-7; TRBD2 might be the D (6 bases). The CDR3 consists of 15 residues. The germline V gene has CDR1 DFQATT and CDR2 SNEGSKA (reference sequence). DNA for the CDR3: TGCAGTGCTAGATTAACGGAGGGCCTGTCCTACGAGCAGTGCTTC. Protein: CSARLTEGLSYEQCF.

Many counts were recorded for this clonotype. The chain uses TRBV6-1 and TRBJ2-7; D is possibly TRBD1 (6 bases). V was trimmed by 7 bases and J by 2 bases, leaving 12 bases between them. This CDR3 spans 13 amino acids. CDR1 and CDR2 from the germline V gene are MNHNS and SASEGT. The CDR3 DNA reads TGTGCCAGCACTCCCCGGACAGCCTACGAGCAGTACTTC. Amino acids: CASTPRTAYEQYF.

On this clonotype: One junction end does not reproduce the germline sequence, and a read error may be involved. The chain has TRBV29-1 and TRBJ1-1; TRBD1 might be the D (5 bases). The CDR3 is 13 residues long. Per the germline V gene, CDR1 is SQVTM and CDR2 is ANQGSEA. The CDR3 bases are TGCTGCGTTGGGGACGGGGCAGGAACTGAAGCTTTCTTT. It yields the protein CCVGDGAGTEAFF. The whole variable domain, filled in from reference TRBV29-1 and TRBJ1-1, reads SAVISQKPSRDICQRGTSLTIQCQVDSQVTMMFWYRQQPGQSLTLIATANQGSEATYESGFVIDKFPISRPNLTFSTLTVSNMSPEDSSIYLCCVGDGAGTEAFFGQGTRLTVV.